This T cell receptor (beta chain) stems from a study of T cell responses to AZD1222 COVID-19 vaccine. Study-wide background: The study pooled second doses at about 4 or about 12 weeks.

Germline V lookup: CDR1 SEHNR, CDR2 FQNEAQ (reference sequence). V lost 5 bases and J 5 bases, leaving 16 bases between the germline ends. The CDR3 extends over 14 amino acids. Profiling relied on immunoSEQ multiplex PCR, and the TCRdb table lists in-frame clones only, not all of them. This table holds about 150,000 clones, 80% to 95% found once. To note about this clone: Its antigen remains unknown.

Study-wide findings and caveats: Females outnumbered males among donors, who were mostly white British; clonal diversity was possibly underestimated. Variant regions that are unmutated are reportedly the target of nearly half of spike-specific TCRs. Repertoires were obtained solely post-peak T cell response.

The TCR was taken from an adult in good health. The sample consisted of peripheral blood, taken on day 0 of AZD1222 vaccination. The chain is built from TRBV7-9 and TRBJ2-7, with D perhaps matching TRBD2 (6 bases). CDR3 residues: CASSPEGRVDEQYF. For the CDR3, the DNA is TGTGCCAGCAGCCCGGAGGGCAGGGTCGACGAGCAGTACTTC. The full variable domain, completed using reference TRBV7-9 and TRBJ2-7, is DTGVSQNPRHKITKRGQNVTFRCDPISEHNRLYWYRQTLGQGPEFLTYFQNEAQLEKSRLLSDRFSAERPKGSFSTLEIQRTEQGDSAMYLCASSPEGRVDEQYFGPGTRLTVT.